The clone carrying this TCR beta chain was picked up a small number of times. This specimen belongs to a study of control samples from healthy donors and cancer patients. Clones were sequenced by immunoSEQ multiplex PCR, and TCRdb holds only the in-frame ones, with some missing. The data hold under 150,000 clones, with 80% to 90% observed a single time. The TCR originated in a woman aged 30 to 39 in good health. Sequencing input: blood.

CDR3 nucleotide sequence: TGTGCCAGCAGTTACGCCGGGAAAGACGGCACCGGGGAGCTGTTTTTT. Amino acid sequence: CASSYAGKDGTGELFF. V and J are TRBV6-5 and TRBJ2-2; possible D gene TRBD2, 5 bases. CDR1 and CDR2 from the germline V gene are MNHEY and SVGAGI. V lost 2 bases and J lost 4, with 14 bases in between. This CDR3 has 16 residues.